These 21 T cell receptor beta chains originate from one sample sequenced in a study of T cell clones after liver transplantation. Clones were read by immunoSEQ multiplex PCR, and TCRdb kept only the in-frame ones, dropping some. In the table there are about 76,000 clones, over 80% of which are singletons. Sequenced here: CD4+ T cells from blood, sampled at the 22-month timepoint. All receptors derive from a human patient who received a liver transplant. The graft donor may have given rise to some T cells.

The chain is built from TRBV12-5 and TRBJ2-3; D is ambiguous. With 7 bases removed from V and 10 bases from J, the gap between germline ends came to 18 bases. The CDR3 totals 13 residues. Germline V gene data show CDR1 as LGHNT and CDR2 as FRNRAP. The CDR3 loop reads CASAPSVNWAQYF. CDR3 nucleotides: TGTGCTAGTGCCCCTTCTGTGAATTGGGCGCAGTATTTT.

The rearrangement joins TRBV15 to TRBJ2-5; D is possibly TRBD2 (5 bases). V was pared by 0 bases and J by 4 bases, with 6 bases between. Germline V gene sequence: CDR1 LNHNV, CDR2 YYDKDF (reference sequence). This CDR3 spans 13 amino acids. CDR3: CATSRDRGETQYF. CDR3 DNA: TGTGCCACCAGCAGAGATCGGGGAGAGACCCAGTACTTC.

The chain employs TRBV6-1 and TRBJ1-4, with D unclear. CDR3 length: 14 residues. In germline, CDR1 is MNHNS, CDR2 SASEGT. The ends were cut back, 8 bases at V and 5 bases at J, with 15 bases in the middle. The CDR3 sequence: CASSKRQQNEKLFF. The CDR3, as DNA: TGTGCCAGCTCGAAGAGGCAGCAGAATGAAAAACTGTTTTTT.

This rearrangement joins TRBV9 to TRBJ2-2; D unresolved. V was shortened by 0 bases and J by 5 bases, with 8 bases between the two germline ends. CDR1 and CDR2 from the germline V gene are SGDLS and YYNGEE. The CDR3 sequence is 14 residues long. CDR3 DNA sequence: TGTGCCAGCAGCGTAGTACCAGGAACCGGGGAGCTGTTTTTT. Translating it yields CASSVVPGTGELFF. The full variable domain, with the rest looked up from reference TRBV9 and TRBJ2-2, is DSGVTQTPKHLITATGQRVTLRCSPRSGDLSVYWYQQSLDQGLQFLIQYYNGEERAKGNILERFSAQQFPDLHSELNLSSLELGDSALYFCASSVVPGTGELFFGEGSRLTVL.

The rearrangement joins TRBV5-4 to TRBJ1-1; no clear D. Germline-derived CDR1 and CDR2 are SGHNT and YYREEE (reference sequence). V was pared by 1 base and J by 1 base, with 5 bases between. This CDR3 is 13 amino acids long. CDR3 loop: CASSLQENTEAFF. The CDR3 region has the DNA TGTGCCAGCAGCTTGCAAGAGAACACTGAAGCTTTCTTT.

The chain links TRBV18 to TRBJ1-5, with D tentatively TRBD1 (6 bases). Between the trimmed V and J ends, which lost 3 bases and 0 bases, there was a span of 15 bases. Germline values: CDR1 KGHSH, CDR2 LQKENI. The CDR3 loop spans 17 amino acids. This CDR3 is CASSPTAGTLSNQPQHF. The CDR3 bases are TGTGCCAGCTCACCGACCGCCGGGACACTTAGCAATCAGCCCCAGCATTTT.

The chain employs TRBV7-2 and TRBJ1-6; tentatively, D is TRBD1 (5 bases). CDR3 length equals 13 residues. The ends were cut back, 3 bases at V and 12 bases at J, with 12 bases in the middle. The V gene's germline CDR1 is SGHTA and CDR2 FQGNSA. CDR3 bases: TGTGCCAGCAGCTTGGGGCCTCCGGGACCCCTCCACTTT. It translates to CASSLGPPGPLHF.

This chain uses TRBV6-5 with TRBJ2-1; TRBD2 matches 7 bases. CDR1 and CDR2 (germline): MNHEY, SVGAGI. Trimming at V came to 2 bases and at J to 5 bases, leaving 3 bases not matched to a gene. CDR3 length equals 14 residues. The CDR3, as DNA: TGTGCCAGCAGTTACAGGACTAGTGACAATGAGCAGTTCTTC. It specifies CASSYRTSDNEQFF.

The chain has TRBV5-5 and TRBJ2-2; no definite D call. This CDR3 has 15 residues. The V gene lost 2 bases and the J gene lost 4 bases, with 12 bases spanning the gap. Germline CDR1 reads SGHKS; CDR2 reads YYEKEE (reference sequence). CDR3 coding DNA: TGTGCCAGCAGCTTTTTCCAAACCACCACCGGGGAGCTGTTTTTT. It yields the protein CASSFFQTTTGELFF.

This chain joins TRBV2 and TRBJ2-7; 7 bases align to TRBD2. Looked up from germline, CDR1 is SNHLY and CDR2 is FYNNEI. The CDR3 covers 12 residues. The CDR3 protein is CAGRRGGDEQYF. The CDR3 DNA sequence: TGTGCGGGGAGGAGGGGAGGGGACGAGCAGTACTTC.

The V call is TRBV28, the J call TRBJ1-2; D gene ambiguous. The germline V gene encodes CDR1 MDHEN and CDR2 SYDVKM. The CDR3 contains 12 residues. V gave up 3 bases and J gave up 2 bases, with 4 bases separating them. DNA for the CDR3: TGTGCCAGCAGTTTGGGCAACTATGGCTACACCTTC. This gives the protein CASSLGNYGYTF.

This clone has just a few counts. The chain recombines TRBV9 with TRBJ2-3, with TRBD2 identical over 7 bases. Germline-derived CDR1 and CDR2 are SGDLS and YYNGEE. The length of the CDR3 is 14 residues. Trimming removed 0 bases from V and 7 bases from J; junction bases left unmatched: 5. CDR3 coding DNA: TGTGCCAGCAGCGTAGGCGGGAGCAAAAATACGCAGTATTTT. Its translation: CASSVGGSKNTQYF.

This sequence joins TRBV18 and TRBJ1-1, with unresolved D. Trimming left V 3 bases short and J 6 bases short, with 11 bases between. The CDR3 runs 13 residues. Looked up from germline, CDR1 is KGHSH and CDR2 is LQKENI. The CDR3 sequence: CASSPGVNSEAFF. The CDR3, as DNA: TGTGCCAGCTCACCTGGGGTTAATTCTGAAGCTTTCTTT.

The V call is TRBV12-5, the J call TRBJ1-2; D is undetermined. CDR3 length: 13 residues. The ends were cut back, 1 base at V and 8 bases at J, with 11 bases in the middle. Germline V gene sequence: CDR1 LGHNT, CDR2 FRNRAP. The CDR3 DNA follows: TGTGCTAGTGGTTTGGAACAGTGGTACGGCTACACCTTC. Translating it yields CASGLEQWYGYTF.

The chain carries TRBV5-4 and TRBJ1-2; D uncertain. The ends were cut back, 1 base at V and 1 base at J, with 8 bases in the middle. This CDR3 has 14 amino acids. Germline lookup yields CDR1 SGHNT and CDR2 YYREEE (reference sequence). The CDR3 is CASSLRSNNYGYTF. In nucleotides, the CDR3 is TGTGCCAGCAGCTTGAGGTCGAATAACTATGGCTACACCTTC.

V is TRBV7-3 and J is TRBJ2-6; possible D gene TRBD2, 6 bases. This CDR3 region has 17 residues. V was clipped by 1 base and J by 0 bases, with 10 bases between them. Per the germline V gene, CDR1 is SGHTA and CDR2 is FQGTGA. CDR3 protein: CASSLNPGSSGANVLTF. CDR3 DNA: TGTGCCAGCAGCTTAAACCCCGGGAGCTCTGGGGCCAACGTCCTGACTTTC.

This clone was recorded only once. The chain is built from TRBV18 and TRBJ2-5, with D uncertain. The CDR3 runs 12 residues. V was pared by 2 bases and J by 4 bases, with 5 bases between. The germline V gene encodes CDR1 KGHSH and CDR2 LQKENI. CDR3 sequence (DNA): TGTGCCAGCTCACCAGTGGGAGAGACCCAGTACTTC. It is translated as CASSPVGETQYF.

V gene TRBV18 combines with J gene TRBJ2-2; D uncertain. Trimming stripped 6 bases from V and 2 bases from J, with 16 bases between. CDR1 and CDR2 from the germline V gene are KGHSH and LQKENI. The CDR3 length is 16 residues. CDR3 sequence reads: CASSQYRADNTGELFF. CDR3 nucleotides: TGTGCCAGCTCCCAATACCGGGCCGATAACACCGGGGAGCTGTTTTTT.

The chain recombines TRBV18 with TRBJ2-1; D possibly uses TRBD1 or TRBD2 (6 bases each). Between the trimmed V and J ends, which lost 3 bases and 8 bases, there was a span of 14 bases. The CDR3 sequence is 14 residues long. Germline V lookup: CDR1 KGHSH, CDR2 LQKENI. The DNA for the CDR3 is TGTGCCAGCTCACCTGGGGACGGGGGCGATGAGCAGTTCTTC. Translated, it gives CASSPGDGGDEQFF. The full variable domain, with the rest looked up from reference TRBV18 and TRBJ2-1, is NAGVMQNPRHLVRRRGQEARLRCSPMKGHSHVYWYRQLPEEGLKFMVYLQKENIIDESGMPKERFSAEFPKEGPSILRIQQVVRGDSAAYFCASSPGDGGDEQFFGPGTRLTVL.

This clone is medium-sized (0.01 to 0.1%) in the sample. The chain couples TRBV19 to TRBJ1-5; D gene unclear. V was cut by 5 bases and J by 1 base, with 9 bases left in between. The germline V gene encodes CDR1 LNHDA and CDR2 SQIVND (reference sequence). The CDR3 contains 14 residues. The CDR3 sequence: CASSLKASNQPQHF. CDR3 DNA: TGTGCCAGTAGTCTCAAGGCGAGCAATCAGCCCCAGCATTTT.

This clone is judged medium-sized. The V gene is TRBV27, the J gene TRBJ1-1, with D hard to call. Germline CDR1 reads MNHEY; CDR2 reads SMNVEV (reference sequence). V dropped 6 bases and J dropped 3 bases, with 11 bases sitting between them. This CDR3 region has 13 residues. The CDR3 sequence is CASRDQKHTEAFF. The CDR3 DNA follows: TGTGCCAGCAGAGACCAGAAACACACTGAAGCTTTCTTT.